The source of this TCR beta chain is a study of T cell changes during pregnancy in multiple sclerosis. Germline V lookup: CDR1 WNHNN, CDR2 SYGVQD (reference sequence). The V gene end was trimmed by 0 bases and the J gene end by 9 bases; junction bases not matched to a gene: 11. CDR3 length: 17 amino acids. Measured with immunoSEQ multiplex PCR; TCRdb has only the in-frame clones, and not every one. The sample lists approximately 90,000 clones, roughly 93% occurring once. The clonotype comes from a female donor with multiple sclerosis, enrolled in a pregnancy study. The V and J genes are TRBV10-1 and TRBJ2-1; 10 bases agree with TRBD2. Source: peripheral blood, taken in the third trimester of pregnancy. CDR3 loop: CASSESTELAGSIEQFF. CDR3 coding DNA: TGCGCCAGCAGTGAGTCGACAGAACTAGCGGGAAGCATTGAGCAGTTCTTC.